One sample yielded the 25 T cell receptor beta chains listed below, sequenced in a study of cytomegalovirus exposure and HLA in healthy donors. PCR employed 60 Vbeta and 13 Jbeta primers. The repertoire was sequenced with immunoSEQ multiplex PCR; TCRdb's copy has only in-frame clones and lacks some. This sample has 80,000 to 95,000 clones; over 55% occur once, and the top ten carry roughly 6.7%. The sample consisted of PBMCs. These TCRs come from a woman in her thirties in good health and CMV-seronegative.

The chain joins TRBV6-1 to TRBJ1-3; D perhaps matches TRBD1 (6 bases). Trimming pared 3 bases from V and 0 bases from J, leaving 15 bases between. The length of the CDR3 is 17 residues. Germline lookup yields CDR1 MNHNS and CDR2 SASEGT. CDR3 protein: CASSDVDRRSSGNTIYF. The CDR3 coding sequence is TGTGCCAGCAGTGATGTTGACAGGCGTAGCTCTGGAAACACCATATATTTT.

The CDR3 sequence: CAISDQPDTGELFF. CDR3 bases: TGTGCCATCAGTGATCAACCAGACACCGGGGAGCTGTTTTTT. This chain uses TRBV10-3 with TRBJ2-2; D call uncertain. V lost 3 bases to trimming and J lost 3 bases, with 8 bases between them. The CDR3 contains 14 residues. The germline V gene has CDR1 ENHRY and CDR2 SYGVKD.

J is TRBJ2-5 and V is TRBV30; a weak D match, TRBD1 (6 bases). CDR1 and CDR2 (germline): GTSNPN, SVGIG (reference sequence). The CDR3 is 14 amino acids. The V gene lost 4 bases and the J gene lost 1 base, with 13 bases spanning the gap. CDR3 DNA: TGTGCCTGGATAAGGCAGGGGAGCCAAGAGACCCAGTACTTC. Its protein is CAWIRQGSQETQYF.

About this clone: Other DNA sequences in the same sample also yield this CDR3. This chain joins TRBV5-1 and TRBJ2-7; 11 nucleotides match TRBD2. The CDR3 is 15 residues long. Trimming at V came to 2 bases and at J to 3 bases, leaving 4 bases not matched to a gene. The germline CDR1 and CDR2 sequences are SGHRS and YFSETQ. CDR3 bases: TGCGCCAGCAGCTTTGGCCTAGCGGGGGGCTACGAGCAGTACTTC. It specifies CASSFGLAGGYEQYF. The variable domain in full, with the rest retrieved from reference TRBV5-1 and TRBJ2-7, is KAGVTQTPRYLIKTRGQQVTLSCSPISGHRSVSWYQQTPGQGLQFLFEYFSETQRNKGNFPGRFSGRQFSNSRSEMNVSTLELGDSALYLCASSFGLAGGYEQYFGPGTRLTVT.

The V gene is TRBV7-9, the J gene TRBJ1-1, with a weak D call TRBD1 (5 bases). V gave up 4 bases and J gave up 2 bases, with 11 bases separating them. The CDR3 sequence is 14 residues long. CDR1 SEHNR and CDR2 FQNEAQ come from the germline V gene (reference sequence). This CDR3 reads CASSSFDSNTEAFF. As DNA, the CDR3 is TGTGCCAGCAGCTCATTCGACAGCAACACTGAAGCTTTCTTT.

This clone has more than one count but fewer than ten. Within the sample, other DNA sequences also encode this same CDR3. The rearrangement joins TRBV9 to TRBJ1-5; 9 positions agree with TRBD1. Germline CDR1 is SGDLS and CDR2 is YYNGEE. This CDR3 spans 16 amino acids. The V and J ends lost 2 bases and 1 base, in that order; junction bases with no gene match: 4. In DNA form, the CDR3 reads TGTGCCAGCAGCGTCTCCGGGACAGGGAGCAATCAGCCCCAGCATTTT. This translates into CASSVSGTGSNQPQHF.

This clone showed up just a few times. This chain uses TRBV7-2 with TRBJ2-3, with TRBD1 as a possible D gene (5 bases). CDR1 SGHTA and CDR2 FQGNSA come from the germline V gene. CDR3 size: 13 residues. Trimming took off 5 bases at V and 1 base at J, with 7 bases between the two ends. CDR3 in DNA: TGTGCCAGCAGCCCACAGGGCACAGATACGCAGTATTTT. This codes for CASSPQGTDTQYF.

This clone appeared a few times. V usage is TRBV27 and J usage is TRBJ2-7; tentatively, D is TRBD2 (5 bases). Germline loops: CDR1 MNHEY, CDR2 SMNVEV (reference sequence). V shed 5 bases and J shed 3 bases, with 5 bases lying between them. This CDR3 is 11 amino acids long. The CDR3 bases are TGTGCCAGCAGTAGCGGCTACGAGCAGTACTTC. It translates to CASSSGYEQYF.

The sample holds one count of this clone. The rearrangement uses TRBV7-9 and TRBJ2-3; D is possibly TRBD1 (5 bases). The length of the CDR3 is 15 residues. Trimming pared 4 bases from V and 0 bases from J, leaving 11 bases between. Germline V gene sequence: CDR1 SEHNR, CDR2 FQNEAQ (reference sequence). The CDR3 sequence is CASSSDRSSTDTQYF. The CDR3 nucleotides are TGTGCCAGCAGCTCAGACAGATCTAGCACAGATACGCAGTATTTT.

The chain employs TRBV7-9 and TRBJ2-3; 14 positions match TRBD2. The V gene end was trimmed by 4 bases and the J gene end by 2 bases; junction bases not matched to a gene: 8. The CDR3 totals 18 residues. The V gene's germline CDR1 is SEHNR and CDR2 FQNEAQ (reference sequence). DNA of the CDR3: TGTGCCAGCAGCTGGGACCGGACTAGCGGGGGGTTCACAGATACGCAGTATTTT. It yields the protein CASSWDRTSGGFTDTQYF.

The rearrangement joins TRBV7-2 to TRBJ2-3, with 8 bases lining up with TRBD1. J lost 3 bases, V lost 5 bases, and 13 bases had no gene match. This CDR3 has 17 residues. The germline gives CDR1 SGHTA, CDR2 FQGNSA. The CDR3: CASSLRSQGAPTDTQYF. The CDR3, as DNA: TGTGCCAGCAGCCTACGATCTCAGGGGGCGCCGACAGATACGCAGTATTTT.

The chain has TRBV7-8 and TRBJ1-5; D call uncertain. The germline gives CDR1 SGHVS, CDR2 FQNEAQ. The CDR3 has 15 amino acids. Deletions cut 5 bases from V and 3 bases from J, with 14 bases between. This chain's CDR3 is CASSLSGEANQPQHF. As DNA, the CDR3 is TGTGCCAGCAGCCTTTCCGGGGAAGCCAATCAGCCCCAGCATTTT.

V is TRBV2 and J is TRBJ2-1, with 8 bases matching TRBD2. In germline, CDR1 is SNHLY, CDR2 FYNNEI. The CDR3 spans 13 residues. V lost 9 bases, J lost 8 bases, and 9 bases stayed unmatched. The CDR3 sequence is CASESGSRYEQFF. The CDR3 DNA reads TGTGCCAGTGAAAGCGGGAGCCGGTATGAGCAGTTCTTC.

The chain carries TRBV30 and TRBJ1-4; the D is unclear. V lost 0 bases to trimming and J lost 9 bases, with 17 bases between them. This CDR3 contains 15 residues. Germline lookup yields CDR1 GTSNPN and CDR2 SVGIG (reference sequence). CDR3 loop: CAWSVRSKGLQKLFF. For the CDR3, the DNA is TGTGCCTGGAGTGTAAGGTCGAAAGGACTTCAAAAACTGTTTTTT.

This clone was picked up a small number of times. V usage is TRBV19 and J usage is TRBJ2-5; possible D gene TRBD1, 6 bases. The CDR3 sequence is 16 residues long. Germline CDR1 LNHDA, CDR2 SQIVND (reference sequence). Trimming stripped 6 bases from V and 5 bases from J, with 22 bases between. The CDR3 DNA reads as TGTGCCAGTAGCACAGGGTGGGGGTCGGATTGGGAGACCCAGTACTTC. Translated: CASSTGWGSDWETQYF.

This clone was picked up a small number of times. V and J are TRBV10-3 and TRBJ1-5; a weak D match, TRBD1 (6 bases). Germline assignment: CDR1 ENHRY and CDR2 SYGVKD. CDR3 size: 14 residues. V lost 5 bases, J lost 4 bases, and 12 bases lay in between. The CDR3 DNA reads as TGTGCCATCAGTACAGGGAGTGGGAATCAGCCCCAGCATTTT. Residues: CAISTGSGNQPQHF.

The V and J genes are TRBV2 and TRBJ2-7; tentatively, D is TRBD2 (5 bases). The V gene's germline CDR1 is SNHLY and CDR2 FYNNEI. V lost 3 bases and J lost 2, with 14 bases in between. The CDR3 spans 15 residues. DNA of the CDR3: TGTGCCAGCAGTGAGGTCGGGATGTCAACCTACGAGCAGTACTTC. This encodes CASSEVGMSTYEQYF.

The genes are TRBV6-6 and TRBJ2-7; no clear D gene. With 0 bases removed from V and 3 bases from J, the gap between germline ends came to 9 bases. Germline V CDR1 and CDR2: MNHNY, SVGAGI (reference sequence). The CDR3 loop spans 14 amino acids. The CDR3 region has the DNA TGTGCCAGCAGTTACTCGTCGCAGAACTACGAGCAGTACTTC. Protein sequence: CASSYSSQNYEQYF.

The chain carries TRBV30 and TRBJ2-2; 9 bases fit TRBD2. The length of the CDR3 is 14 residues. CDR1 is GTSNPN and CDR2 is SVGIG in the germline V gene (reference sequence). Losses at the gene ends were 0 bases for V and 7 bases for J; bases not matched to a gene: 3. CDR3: CAWSVGLALGELFF. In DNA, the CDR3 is TGTGCCTGGAGTGTGGGACTAGCCCTCGGGGAGCTGTTTTTT. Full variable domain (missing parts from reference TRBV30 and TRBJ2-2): SQTIHQWPATLVQPVGSPLSLECTVEGTSNPNLYWYRQAAGRGLQLLFYSVGIGQISSEVPQNLSASRPQDRQFILSSKKLLLSDSGFYLCAWSVGLALGELFFGEGSRLTVL.

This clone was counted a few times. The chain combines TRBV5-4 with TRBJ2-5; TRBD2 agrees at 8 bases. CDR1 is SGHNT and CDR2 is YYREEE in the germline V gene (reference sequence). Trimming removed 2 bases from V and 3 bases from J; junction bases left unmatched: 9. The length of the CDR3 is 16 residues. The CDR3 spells CASSFPTGAGEETQYF. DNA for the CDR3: TGTGCCAGCAGCTTTCCCACGGGAGCGGGAGAAGAGACCCAGTACTTC.

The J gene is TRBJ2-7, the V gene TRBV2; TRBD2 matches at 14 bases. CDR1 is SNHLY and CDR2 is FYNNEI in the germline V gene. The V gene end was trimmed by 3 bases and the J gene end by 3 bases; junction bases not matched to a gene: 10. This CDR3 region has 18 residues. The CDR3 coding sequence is TGTGCCAGCAGTGAGGGACTAGCGGGGGAAACTCGGGGCTACGAGCAGTACTTC. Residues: CASSEGLAGETRGYEQYF.

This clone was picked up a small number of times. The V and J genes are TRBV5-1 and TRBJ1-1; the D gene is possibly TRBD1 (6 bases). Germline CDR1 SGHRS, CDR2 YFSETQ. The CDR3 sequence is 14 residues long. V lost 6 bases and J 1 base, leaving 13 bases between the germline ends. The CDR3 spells CASIQGFGNTEAFF. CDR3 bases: TGCGCCAGCATTCAGGGGTTTGGGAACACTGAAGCTTTCTTT.

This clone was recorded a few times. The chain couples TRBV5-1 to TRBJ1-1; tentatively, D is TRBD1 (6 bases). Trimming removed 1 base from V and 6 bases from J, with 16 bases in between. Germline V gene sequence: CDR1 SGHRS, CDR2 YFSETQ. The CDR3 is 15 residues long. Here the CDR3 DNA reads TGCGCCAGCAGCTTGCGAAGGGGCGAGGGGGCTGAAGCTTTCTTT. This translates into CASSLRRGEGAEAFF.

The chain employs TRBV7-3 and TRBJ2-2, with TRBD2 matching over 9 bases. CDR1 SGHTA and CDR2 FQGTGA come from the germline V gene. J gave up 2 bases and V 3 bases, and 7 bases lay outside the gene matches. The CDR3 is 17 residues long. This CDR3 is CASSFLSGRANTGELFF. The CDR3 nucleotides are TGTGCCAGCAGCTTCCTTAGCGGGAGAGCTAACACCGGGGAGCTGTTTTTT.

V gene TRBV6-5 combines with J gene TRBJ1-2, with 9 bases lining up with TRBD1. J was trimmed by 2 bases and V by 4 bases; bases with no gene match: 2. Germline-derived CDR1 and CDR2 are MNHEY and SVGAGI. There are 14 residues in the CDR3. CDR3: CASSWGQGNYGYTF. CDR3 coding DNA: TGTGCCAGCAGTTGGGGACAGGGAAACTATGGCTACACCTTC.